These 9 T cell receptor beta chains were all obtained from the same sample, sequenced in a study of T cell changes during pregnancy in multiple sclerosis. Sequenced by immunoSEQ multiplex PCR; TCRdb stores in-frame clones only, minus some. The sample lists around 99,000 clones, 85% to 95% occurring once. The input for sequencing was peripheral blood, taken in the third trimester of pregnancy. These TCRs come from a female donor in good health, enrolled as a control in a pregnancy study.

The chain recombines TRBV30 with TRBJ1-1; 7 nucleotides match TRBD1. Germline V gives CDR1 GTSNPN, CDR2 SVGIG (reference sequence). This CDR3 contains 15 residues. V shed 2 bases, J shed 7 bases, and the junction held 13 bases outside the gene matches. DNA of the CDR3: TGTGCCTGGAGTAGTTTGGGCCAGGGGGGCCTTGAAGCTTTCTTT. As protein: CAWSSLGQGGLEAFF.

The V call is TRBV27, the J call TRBJ1-2; no clear D gene. Trimming left V 6 bases short and J 8 bases short, with 16 bases between. Germline V gene sequence: CDR1 MNHEY, CDR2 SMNVEV (reference sequence). The CDR3 is 13 amino acids. CDR3 amino acids: CASSQREGLGYTF. The CDR3 DNA reads TGTGCCAGCAGCCAACGAGAGGGCCTAGGCTACACCTTC.

This chain connects TRBV7-2 to TRBJ2-5; D not resolved. The CDR3 length is 14 residues. The V and J ends lost 2 bases and 5 bases respectively, with 12 bases between them. Germline V gene sequence: CDR1 SGHTA, CDR2 FQGNSA. The CDR3 is CASSLRLGWETQYF. The CDR3 nucleotides read TGTGCCAGCAGCTTAAGGCTAGGTTGGGAGACCCAGTACTTC.

The rearrangement uses TRBV6-1 and TRBJ1-3; the D is unclear. Germline V gives CDR1 MNHNS, CDR2 SASEGT. This CDR3 is 16 amino acids long. Trimming took off 0 bases at V and 1 base at J, with 10 bases between the two ends. CDR3 bases: TGTGCCAGCAGTGAAGCGCGGGTGGGGTCTGGAAACACCATATATTTT. Its translation: CASSEARVGSGNTIYF.

The V and J genes are TRBV7-2 and TRBJ2-3; D might be TRBD1 (5 bases). The germline CDR1 and CDR2 sequences are SGHTA and FQGNSA. The V and J ends lost 1 base and 8 bases respectively, with 22 bases between them. This CDR3 is built from 17 residues. CDR3 amino acids: CASSLGIAAAGQGTQYF. CDR3 DNA: TGTGCCAGCAGCTTAGGTATCGCGGCAGCCGGGCAGGGTACGCAGTATTTT.

The rearrangement joins TRBV4-1 to TRBJ1-5, with a possible D match to TRBD1 (6 bases). Germline V gene lookup returns CDR1 MGHRA and CDR2 YSYEKL. This CDR3 contains 16 residues. Trimming took off 0 bases at V and 7 bases at J, with 16 bases between the two ends. As DNA, the CDR3 is TGCGCCAGCAGCCAAGAGAGTCAGGGGTTAGCGCAGCCCCAGCATTTT. Amino acids: CASSQESQGLAQPQHF.

V is TRBV5-1 and J is TRBJ2-3; 10 bases agree with TRBD1. V lost 4 bases and J lost 3; bases outside the gene matches: 5. Germline V CDR1 and CDR2: SGHRS, YFSETQ. This CDR3 comprises 15 residues. CDR3 sequence reads: CASSTRQGATDTQYF. The DNA of the CDR3 is TGCGCCAGCAGCACCAGACAGGGGGCGACAGATACGCAGTATTTT.

The V call is TRBV6-4, the J call TRBJ2-2; perhaps TRBD1 as D (5 bases). Germline V gene data show CDR1 as MRHNA and CDR2 as SNTAGT. V was shortened by 6 bases and J by 2 bases, with 10 bases between the two germline ends. This CDR3 is built from 14 residues. CDR3 sequence (DNA): TGTGCCAGCAGGCCCAGGGTTAACACCGGGGAGCTGTTTTTT. This codes for CASRPRVNTGELFF.

This chain uses TRBV11-3 with TRBJ2-2; possible D gene TRBD2, 6 bases. This CDR3 contains 14 residues. Germline V gene data show CDR1 as SGHNT and CDR2 as YENEEA. Trimming pared 4 bases from V and 6 bases from J, leaving 12 bases between. For the CDR3, the DNA is TGTGCCAGCAGCTCTAGGGCGGGGCCCGGGGAGCTGTTTTTT. Translated: CASSSRAGPGELFF.